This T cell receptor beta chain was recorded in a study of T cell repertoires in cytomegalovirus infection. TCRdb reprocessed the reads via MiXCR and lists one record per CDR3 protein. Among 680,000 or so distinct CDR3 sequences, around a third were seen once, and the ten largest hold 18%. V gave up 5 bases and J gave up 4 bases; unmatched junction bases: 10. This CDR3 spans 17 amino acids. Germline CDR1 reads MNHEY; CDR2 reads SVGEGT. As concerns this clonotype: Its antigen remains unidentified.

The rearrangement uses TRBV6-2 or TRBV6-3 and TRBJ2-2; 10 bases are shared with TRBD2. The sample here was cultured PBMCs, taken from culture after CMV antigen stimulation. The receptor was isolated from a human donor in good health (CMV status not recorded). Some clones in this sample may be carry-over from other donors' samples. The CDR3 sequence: CASSRSLAGGVTGELFF. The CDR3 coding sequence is TGTGCCAGCAGTCGCAGTTTAGCGGGAGGAGTCACCGGGGAGCTGTTTTTT.